This T cell receptor (beta chain) was captured in a study of T cell responses to AZD1222 COVID-19 vaccine. The CDR3 has 14 amino acids. Germline values: CDR1 SGHRS, CDR2 YFSETQ. The V segment lost 5 bases and the J segment 9 bases; nucleotides outside the gene matches: 7. Study observations and caveats: Recipients of AZD1222 seropositive at baseline numbered only 6 or 7.

The protocol was immunoSEQ multiplex PCR, while the TCRdb copy is restricted to in-frame clones and leaves out a portion. The sample consists of about 93,000 clones, just under 90% of them appearing once. About this clone itself: Its antigen is undetermined.

The genes are TRBV5-1 and TRBJ1-6; 8 bases match TRBD1. This clonotype was sampled from an adult in good health. Sequencing used peripheral blood, obtained on day 0 of MenACWY control vaccination. The CDR3 spells CASRVQGVGSPLHF. CDR3 coding DNA: TGCGCCAGCAGGGTACAGGGGGTGGGTTCACCCCTCCACTTT.